The source of this TCR beta chain is a study of blood T cells in healthy people across ages. Germline V CDR1 and CDR2: MDHEN, SYDVKM. The CDR3 runs 17 residues. About this clonotype itself: A much larger clone differs from this one at a single base, so this may be a read error.

Sample-barcoded 5' priming and a J-beta primer mix drove a second PCR of 7 to 11 cycles. TCRdb analysed the 5' RACE reads with MiXCR anew, one entry per CDR3 protein. The sample carries around 1,800,000 distinct CDR3 sequences, roughly two fifths recorded once. The chain recombines TRBV28 with TRBJ2-4; 8 bases agree with TRBD1. The clonotype was recovered from a human donor in good health. The material sequenced was blood. The CDR3 nucleotides are TGTGCCAGCAGTTCGTCGGGACAGGATATAGCCAAAAACATTCTGTACTTC. It is translated as CASSSSGQDIAKNILYF.